The T cell receptor beta chain under discussion was sequenced for a study of technical replicates of blood from four donors. The CDR3 is 13 amino acids. Germline CDR1 is SEHNR and CDR2 is FQNEAQ (reference sequence). V was pared by 0 bases and J by 4 bases, with 6 bases between. Profiling relied on immunoSEQ multiplex PCR, and the TCRdb table lists in-frame clones only, not all of them. The sample has more than 65,000 clones; around 95% are singletons. The receptor was derived from a human donor in good health. Sequences were obtained from T cells isolated from PBMCs. The chain combines TRBV7-9 with TRBJ1-2; perhaps TRBD1 as D (6 bases). The CDR3 sequence is CASSLAGGYGYTF. CDR3 coding DNA: TGTGCCAGCAGCTTAGCAGGGGGCTATGGCTACACCTTC.